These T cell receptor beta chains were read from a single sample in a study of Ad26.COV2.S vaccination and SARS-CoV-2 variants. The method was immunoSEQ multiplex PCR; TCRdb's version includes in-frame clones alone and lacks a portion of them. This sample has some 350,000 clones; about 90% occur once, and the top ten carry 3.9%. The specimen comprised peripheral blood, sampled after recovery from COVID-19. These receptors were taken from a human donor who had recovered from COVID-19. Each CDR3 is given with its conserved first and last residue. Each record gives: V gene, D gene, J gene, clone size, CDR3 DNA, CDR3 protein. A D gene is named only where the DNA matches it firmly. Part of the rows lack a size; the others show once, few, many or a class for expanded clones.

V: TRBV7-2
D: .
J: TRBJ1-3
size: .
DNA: TGTGCCAGCAGCTTAGCGCGTTTGGGGCCTGGAAACACCATATATTTT
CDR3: CASSLARLGPGNTIYF

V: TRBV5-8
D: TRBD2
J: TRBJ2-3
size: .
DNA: TGTGCCAGCAGCCTTTTCGGTAGCGGGGCCCAGATAACGCAGTATTTT
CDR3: CASSLFGSGAQITQYF

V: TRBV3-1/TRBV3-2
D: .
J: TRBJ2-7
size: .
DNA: TGTGCCAGCAGCCAAGATTTTAGCGGAGGGTCTTACGAGCAGTACTTC
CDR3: CASSQDFSGGSYEQYF

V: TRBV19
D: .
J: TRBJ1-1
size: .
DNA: TGTGCCAGTAGTGGGTCGGCAAAGATGAACACTGAAGCTTTCTTT
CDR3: CASSGSAKMNTEAFF

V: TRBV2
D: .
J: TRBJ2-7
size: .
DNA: TGTGCCAGCAGTTACCAGGTGGAGCAGTACTTC
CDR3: CASSYQVEQYF

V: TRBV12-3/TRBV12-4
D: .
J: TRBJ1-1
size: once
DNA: TGTGCCAGCAGTTTGGGGAGTATAGCTGAAGCTTTCTTT
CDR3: CASSLGSIAEAFF

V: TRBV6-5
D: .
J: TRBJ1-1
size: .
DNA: TGTGCCAGCATAGCTAACCTGAACACTGAAGCTTTCTTT
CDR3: CASIANLNTEAFF

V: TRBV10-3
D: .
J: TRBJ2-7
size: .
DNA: TGTGCCATCAGGACCCAGGGATTAGGGTACGAGCAGTACTTC
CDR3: CAIRTQGLGYEQYF

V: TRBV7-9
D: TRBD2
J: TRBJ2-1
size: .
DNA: TGTGCATCCGGGCAAGGCGGGGGAACCTACAATGAGCAGTTCTTC
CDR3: CASGQGGGTYNEQFF

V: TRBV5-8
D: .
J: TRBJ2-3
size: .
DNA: TGTGCCAGCAAGAAGGGTACAGATACGCAGTATTTT
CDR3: CASKKGTDTQYF

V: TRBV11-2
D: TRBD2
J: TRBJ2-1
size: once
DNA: TGTGCCAGCAGCTTAGCGGGGGGGTACAATGAGCAGTTCTTC
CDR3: CASSLAGGYNEQFF

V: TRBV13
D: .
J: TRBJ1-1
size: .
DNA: TGTGCCAGCAGCTTAGGTCCTGAAGCTTTCTTT
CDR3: CASSLGPEAFF

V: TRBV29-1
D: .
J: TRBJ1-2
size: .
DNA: TGCAGCGTTGAAGATAGGATGGGCTACACCTTC
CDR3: CSVEDRMGYTF

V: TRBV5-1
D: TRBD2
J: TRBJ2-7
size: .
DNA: TGCGCCAGCAGCCCCAGCGGGGGTGGCTACGAGCAGTACTTC
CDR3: CASSPSGGGYEQYF

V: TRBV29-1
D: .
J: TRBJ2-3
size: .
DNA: TGCAGCGTTGGGGGTTGGGGGAGCCCAGATACGCAGTATTTT
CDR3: CSVGGWGSPDTQYF

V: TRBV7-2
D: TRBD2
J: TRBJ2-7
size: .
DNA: TGTGCCAGCAGTCGTACTAGCGGACCCTACGAGCAGTACTTC
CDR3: CASSRTSGPYEQYF

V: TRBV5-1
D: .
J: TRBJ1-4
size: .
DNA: TGCGCCAGCAGCTTCACAGTTTATGAAAAACTGTTTTTT
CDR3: CASSFTVYEKLFF

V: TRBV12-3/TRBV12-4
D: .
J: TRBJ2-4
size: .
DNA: TGTGCCAGCACTTCCTCCAATCAATTGTACTTC
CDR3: CASTSSNQLYF

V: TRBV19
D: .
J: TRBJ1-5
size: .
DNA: TGTGCCAGTAGAGGCGGGACGGCCCGTTCCCAGCATTTT
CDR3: CASRGGTARSQHF

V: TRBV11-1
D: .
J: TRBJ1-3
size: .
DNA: TGTGCCAGCAGCTATGCCTCTGGAAACACCATATATTTT
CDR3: CASSYASGNTIYF

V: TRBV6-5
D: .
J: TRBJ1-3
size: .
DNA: TGTGCCTCCCTTTACAGCAACTCTGGAAACACCATATATTTT
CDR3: CASLYSNSGNTIYF

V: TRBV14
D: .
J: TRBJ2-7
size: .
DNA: TGTGCCAGCAGCGATAGGACACCCTACTACGAGCAGTACTTC
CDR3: CASSDRTPYYEQYF

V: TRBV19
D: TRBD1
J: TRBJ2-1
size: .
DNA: TGTGCCAGTAGTCCACCTACAGGGGACAATGAGCAGTTCTTC
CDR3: CASSPPTGDNEQFF

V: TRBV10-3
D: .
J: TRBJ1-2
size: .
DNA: TGTGCCATCAGTGAGTCGAGGGGAGCTTCCACCTACTATGGCTACACCTTC
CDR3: CAISESRGASTYYGYTF

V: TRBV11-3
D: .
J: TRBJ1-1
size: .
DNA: TGTGCCAGCAGCTTGGGACCCCGGACTGAAGCTTTCTTT
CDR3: CASSLGPRTEAFF

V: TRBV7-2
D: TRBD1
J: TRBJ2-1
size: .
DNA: TGTGCCAGCAGCTACACCGGGACAGGGAGAGTGTACAATGAGCAGTTCTTC
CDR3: CASSYTGTGRVYNEQFF

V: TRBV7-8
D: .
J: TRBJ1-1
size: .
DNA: TGTGCCAGCAGCTTAGTGTCGGTAATTAACACTGAAGCTTTCTTT
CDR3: CASSLVSVINTEAFF

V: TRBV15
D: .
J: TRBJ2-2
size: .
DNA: TGTGCCACCAGCAGGGGTGACTTAAACACCGGGGAGCTGTTTTTT
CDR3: CATSRGDLNTGELFF

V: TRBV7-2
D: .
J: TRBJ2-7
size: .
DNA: TGTGCCAGCAGCTTAGAAGGACAGATCTACGAGCAGTACTTC
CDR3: CASSLEGQIYEQYF

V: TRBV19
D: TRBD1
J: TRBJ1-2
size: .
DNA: TGTGCCAGTAGGACTCAGGGGGGCTATGGCTACACCTTC
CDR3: CASRTQGGYGYTF

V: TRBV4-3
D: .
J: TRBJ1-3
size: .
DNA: TGCGCCAGCAGCCAACGGCCCGACTCTGGAAACACCATATATTTT
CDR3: CASSQRPDSGNTIYF

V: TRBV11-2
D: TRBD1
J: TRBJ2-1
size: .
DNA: TGTGCCAGCAGCTTGGGGGACAGGGAAAAAAATGAGCAGTTCTTC
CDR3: CASSLGDREKNEQFF

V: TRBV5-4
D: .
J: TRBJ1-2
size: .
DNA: TGTGCCAGCAGAAAAGCCGGGGGGACTAGTGGCTACACCTTC
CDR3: CASRKAGGTSGYTF

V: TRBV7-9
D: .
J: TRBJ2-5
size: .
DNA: TGTGCCAGCAGCTCGAGGGGAAGGGGAAAAGAGACCCAGTACTTC
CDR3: CASSSRGRGKETQYF

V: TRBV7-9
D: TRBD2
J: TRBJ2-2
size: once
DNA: TGTGCCAGCAGCTCCCCCAGCGGGGGGGCCACCGGGGAGCTGTTTTTT
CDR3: CASSSPSGGATGELFF

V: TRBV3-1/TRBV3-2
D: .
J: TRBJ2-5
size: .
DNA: TGTGCCAGCTGGGTGGCCGGGACTCCCGAGACCCAGTACTTC
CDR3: CASWVAGTPETQYF

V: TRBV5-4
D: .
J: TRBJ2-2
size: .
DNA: TGTGCCAGCAGCCTGGGACTTCAGAACACCGGGGAGCTGTTTTTT
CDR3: CASSLGLQNTGELFF

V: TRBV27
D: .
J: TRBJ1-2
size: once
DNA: TGTGCCAGCAGTTTACCCTCCCCCCTCGCAGGGAAGATAAGCCACTATGGCTACACCTTC
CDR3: CASSLPSPLAGKISHYGYTF

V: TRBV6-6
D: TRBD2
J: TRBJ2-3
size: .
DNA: TGTGCCAGCAGTCCTCCCGGGACTAGGACAGATACGCAGTATTTT
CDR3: CASSPPGTRTDTQYF

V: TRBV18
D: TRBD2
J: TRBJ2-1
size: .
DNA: TGTGCCAGCTCACCGATAGCGGGCAATGAGCAGTTCTTC
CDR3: CASSPIAGNEQFF